What follows is one T cell receptor beta chain and its context. These data belong to a study of blood T cell repertoires in COVID-19. About the research overall: Samples of COVID-19 (acute and convalescent) were obtained from the United States, Italy and Spain. PBMCs, B-cell-depleted T cells, or T cells provided the cDNA or gDNA that made up the material.

Original processing notes: Reference gene primers were amplified, and this amplification served to estimate nucleated cell counts. The data were produced by immunoSEQ multiplex PCR, yet TCRdb's version contains in-frame clones alone and is incomplete. That table is the source of V, J and clone size, and D and trimming were worked out from the DNA. The sample contains about 68,000 clones, 60% to 80% of which appear only once. The ends were cut back, 4 bases at V and 1 base at J, with 11 bases in the middle. The CDR3 length is 15 residues. CDR1 LNHNV and CDR2 YYDKDF come from the germline V gene (reference sequence).

The chain is built from TRBV15 and TRBJ1-5; maybe TRBD1 (5 bases). The TCR was taken from a human donor in a cohort sampled during active COVID-19. The sequenced sample consisted of peripheral blood. The CDR3 nucleotides are TGTGCCACCAGCACCCCGGGGGGAAGCAATCAGCCCCAGCATTTT. It encodes CATSTPGGSNQPQHF.